The entry that follows covers one T cell receptor (beta chain) sequence. Within the sample, other DNA sequences also encode this same CDR3. The ends lost 4 bases at V and 5 bases at J; junction bases unmatched: 17. Germline V gene sequence: CDR1 SGHRS, CDR2 YFSETQ. CDR3 length: 18 amino acids. Regarding donors, all were healthy bone marrow donors. This record comes from a study of cytomegalovirus exposure and HLA in healthy donors. About the study: From 150 million to 200 million T cells, an earlier analysis saw 120 million or so unique TCR beta sequences. As released early, the data held roughly 85 million unique TCRs from HLA-typed donors. Across about 400 genotyped donors, about 80% landed in the Caucasian-associated ancestry cluster.

In the PCR, 60 Vbeta and 13 Jbeta primers were used. The data were produced by immunoSEQ multiplex PCR, yet TCRdb's version contains in-frame clones alone and is incomplete. The table shows approximately 120,000 clones, with about 80% occurring only once. The sequencing sample was made of PBMCs. The TCR sequence derives from a woman aged 45 to 65 in good health and CMV-seropositive. The chain joins TRBV5-1 to TRBJ2-7; 11 bases are a match to TRBD2. This CDR3 is CASSAWGVIAGGQDEQYF. In nucleotides, the CDR3 is TGCGCCAGCAGCGCCTGGGGCGTAATAGCGGGAGGGCAGGACGAGCAGTACTTC. The full variable domain, with the rest looked up from reference TRBV5-1 and TRBJ2-7, is KAGVTQTPRYLIKTRGQQVTLSCSPISGHRSVSWYQQTPGQGLQFLFEYFSETQRNKGNFPGRFSGRQFSNSRSEMNVSTLELGDSALYLCASSAWGVIAGGQDEQYFGPGTRLTVT.